This entry lists 10 T cell receptor beta chains sequenced from one sample in a study of cytomegalovirus exposure and HLA in healthy donors. The primer mix had 60 Vbeta and 13 Jbeta primers. Sequenced by immunoSEQ multiplex PCR; TCRdb stores in-frame clones only, minus some. The table has roughly 100,000 clones, approximately 77% seen once. Sequenced material: PBMCs. Source of these receptors: a human donor in good health.

The rearrangement joins TRBV6-1 to TRBJ1-2, with D unclear. CDR3 length: 11 amino acids. V lost 3 bases and J 7 bases, leaving 6 bases between the germline ends. Germline assignment: CDR1 MNHNS and CDR2 SASEGT. The CDR3 DNA is TGTGCCAGCAGTGAGTTCCTTGGCTACACCTTC. Translated: CASSEFLGYTF.

The sample holds a few counts of this clone. Here the CDR3 reads CASSMNPRTVRADTQYF. The CDR3 nucleotides read TGTGCCAGTAGTATGAACCCCCGGACAGTCAGGGCAGATACGCAGTATTTT. The chain joins TRBV19 to TRBJ2-3, with D perhaps matching TRBD1 (6 bases). V lost 3 bases, J lost 4 bases, and 20 bases lay in between. The CDR3 spans 17 residues. Germline-derived CDR1 and CDR2 are LNHDA and SQIVND (reference sequence).

The V call is TRBV25-1, the J call TRBJ1-3; 10 bases agree with TRBD1. This CDR3 has 14 residues. V lost 8 bases to trimming and J lost 4 bases; unmatched junction nucleotides: 5. Germline CDR1 reads MGHDK; CDR2 reads SYGVNS. The CDR3: CASAGTGVGNTIYF. In nucleotides, the CDR3 is TGTGCCAGCGCCGGGACAGGGGTCGGAAACACCATATATTTT.

The table lists this clone with a few counts. The CDR3 region has the DNA TGTGCCAGCAGTATGACAGCCCCTAACTATGGCTACACCTTC. Its translation: CASSMTAPNYGYTF. The genes are TRBV2 and TRBJ1-2, with D possibly being TRBD1 (5 bases). The germline V and J ends were trimmed by 5 bases and 0 bases, with 10 bases remaining between them. The germline CDR1 and CDR2 sequences are SNHLY and FYNNEI. The CDR3 totals 14 residues. The variable domain in full, with the rest retrieved from reference TRBV2 and TRBJ1-2, is EPEVTQTPSHQVTQMGQEVILRCVPISNHLYFYWYRQILGQKVEFLVSFYNNEISEKSEIFDDQFSVERPDGSNFTLKIRSTKLEDSAMYFCASSMTAPNYGYTFGSGTRLTVV.

Worth noting for this clone: The sample holds other DNA sequences that translate to the same CDR3. The chain combines TRBV18 with TRBJ1-4, with a weak D call TRBD1 (5 bases). The CDR3 totals 13 residues. The germline V and J ends were trimmed by 3 bases and 4 bases, with 6 bases remaining between them. The germline V gene has CDR1 KGHSH and CDR2 LQKENI. The CDR3: CASSPGLNEKLFF. Here the CDR3 DNA reads TGTGCCAGCTCACCGGGGCTTAATGAAAAACTGTTTTTT.

The chain uses TRBV28 and TRBJ1-2; D ambiguous. Trimming took 7 bases from V and 7 from J, leaving 22 bases between them. CDR1 and CDR2 from the germline V gene are MDHEN and SYDVKM. CDR3 length equals 15 residues. CDR3 nucleotide sequence: TGTGCCAGCACCCCGTTACTGAACAGAGGAGGTGGCTACACCTTC. This sequence encodes CASTPLLNRGGGYTF.

The chain links TRBV29-1 to TRBJ1-1; no clear D gene. In germline, CDR1 is SQVTM, CDR2 ANQGSEA. Trimming removed 4 bases from V and 6 bases from J, with 15 bases in between. This CDR3 region has 13 residues. The CDR3 bases are TGCAGCGTTGCTTTTCCCCTCGGGGCTGAAGCTTTCTTT. This gives the protein CSVAFPLGAEAFF.

This chain joins TRBV2 and TRBJ2-7, with a weak D call TRBD2 (5 bases). Between the trimmed V and J ends, which lost 4 bases and 6 bases, there was a span of 13 bases. Looked up from germline, CDR1 is SNHLY and CDR2 is FYNNEI. This CDR3 contains 13 residues. The CDR3 loop reads CASSVEGHGEQYF. The CDR3, as DNA: TGTGCCAGCAGTGTCGAGGGCCACGGCGAGCAGTACTTC. Combining the CDR3 with reference TRBV2 and TRBJ2-7 gives the whole variable domain EPEVTQTPSHQVTQMGQEVILRCVPISNHLYFYWYRQILGQKVEFLVSFYNNEISEKSEIFDDQFSVERPDGSNFTLKIRSTKLEDSAMYFCASSVEGHGEQYFGPGTRLTVT.

V and J are TRBV7-8 and TRBJ2-1; 8 positions match TRBD2. The length of the CDR3 is 16 residues. Germline values: CDR1 SGHVS, CDR2 FQNEAQ. V gave up 6 bases and J gave up 7 bases; unmatched junction bases: 14. This CDR3 reads CASSGAGTSGNNEQFF. The CDR3 nucleotides are TGTGCCAGCAGTGGGGCGGGGACTAGTGGAAATAATGAGCAGTTCTTC.

The chain combines TRBV19 with TRBJ2-3; 8 bases fit TRBD1. The CDR3 contains 15 residues. CDR1 is LNHDA, CDR2 SQIVND, per germline (reference sequence). J was trimmed by 1 base and V by 6 bases; bases with no gene match: 6. The CDR3 DNA reads TGTGCCAGTAGAATCGGGACAGGCGGCACAGATACGCAGTATTTT. Protein product: CASRIGTGGTDTQYF.